One sample yielded the 11 T cell receptor beta chains listed below, sequenced in a study of breast tumors, draining lymph nodes, adjacent tissues. The lymph nodes were axillary draining lymph nodes from breast cancer patients. MiXCR, applied by TCRdb to the multiplex PCR reads, yields one record per CDR3 protein. The data contain over 130,000 distinct CDR3 sequences, 30% to 35% of them seen just once; the ten biggest clones take up approximately 2.3%. The sequenced sample was axillary lymph node tissue. These receptors were obtained from a female donor with breast cancer. Some clones in this sample may be carry-over from other donors' samples.

V usage is TRBV7-2 and J usage is TRBJ1-3; possible D gene TRBD1, 6 bases. V lost 4 bases and J lost 4, with 20 bases in between. The CDR3 consists of 17 residues. Germline CDR1 reads SGHTA; CDR2 reads FQGNSA. The CDR3 DNA reads TGTGCCAGCAGCTCCGGGGGGGGGCCCAATTTGGGAAACACCATATATTTT. This translates into CASSSGGGPNLGNTIYF.

This clonotype appeared many times. V usage is TRBV20-1 and J usage is TRBJ2-5; D remains ambiguous. The V end was cut by 3 bases, the J end by 5 bases, with 4 bases between. CDR1 and CDR2 from the germline V gene are DFQATT and SNEGSKA (reference sequence). This CDR3 is built from 10 residues. CDR3 in DNA: TGCAGTGCTAGCGGGGAGACCCAGTACTTC. This encodes CSASGETQYF.

This rearrangement joins TRBV29-1 to TRBJ2-3; D gene ambiguous. There are 12 residues in the CDR3. Trimming stripped 4 bases from V and 2 bases from J, with 7 bases between. Germline V gene data show CDR1 as SQVTM and CDR2 as ANQGSEA. The CDR3 protein is CSVGYFTDTQYF. The DNA of the CDR3 is TGCAGCGTTGGGTACTTCACAGATACGCAGTATTTT.

Turning to this clonotype: A much larger clonotype is one base distant, so this may be a read error. Given the absence of the conserved phenylalanine or tryptophan at the CDR3 end, a read error is likely. The gene calls are TRBV27 and TRBJ2-2; the D is unclear. Germline values: CDR1 MNHEY, CDR2 SMNVEV (reference sequence). V lost 3 bases, J lost 6 bases, and 2 bases lay in between. The CDR3 spans 11 residues. This CDR3 reads CASSFAGELFS. The CDR3 nucleotides are TGTGCCAGCAGTTTTGCCGGGGAGCTGTTTTCT.

This clonotype was observed a few times. A much more abundant neighbour one base away suggests this may be a read error. In DNA, the CDR3 is TGTGCCAGCAGCTTTGGGACCGCGGCCAACGTCCTGACTTTC. This gives the protein CASSFGTAANVLTF. The chain uses TRBV5-8 and TRBJ2-6; D may be TRBD1 or TRBD2 (5 bases each). V lost 2 bases and J lost 6, with 9 bases in between. CDR1 SGHTS and CDR2 YDEGEE come from the germline V gene. The CDR3 contains 14 residues.

The chain recombines TRBV5-5 with TRBJ1-5, with D unclear. CDR3 length: 15 residues. The germline gives CDR1 SGHKS, CDR2 YYEKEE (reference sequence). The V gene lost 3 bases and the J gene lost 7 bases, with 17 bases spanning the gap. The CDR3, as DNA: TGTGCCAGCAGCTCGGAAGGGTACGGCTGGCAGCCCCAGCATTTT. Translation gives CASSSEGYGWQPQHF.

This clonotype was recorded many times. The chain joins TRBV12-3 or TRBV12-4 to TRBJ1-4, with D possibly being TRBD1 (6 bases). The CDR3 sequence is 15 residues long. The V end was cut by 5 bases, the J end by 8 bases, with 18 bases between. The CDR3 sequence is CASSQRGGEEEKLFF. The CDR3 nucleotides read TGTGCCAGCAGTCAGAGGGGGGGGGAGGAGGAAAAACTGTTTTTT.

This clonotype showed up many times. The chain uses TRBV30 and TRBJ1-2, with a possible D match to TRBD1 (6 bases). This CDR3 region has 15 residues. V lost 4 bases and J 2 bases, leaving 17 bases between the germline ends. Germline lookup yields CDR1 GTSNPN and CDR2 SVGIG (reference sequence). The CDR3 DNA reads TGTGCCTGGAAGGGTCTTGGGCAGGGGAACTATGGCTACACCTTC. Translating it yields CAWKGLGQGNYGYTF. Together with reference TRBV30 and TRBJ1-2, the CDR3 gives the full variable domain: SQTIHQWPATLVQPVGSPLSLECTVEGTSNPNLYWYRQAAGRGLQLLFYSVGIGQISSEVPQNLSASRPQDRQFILSSKKLLLSDSGFYLCAWKGLGQGNYGYTFGSGTRLTVV.

Notes on this clonotype: Given a much more abundant clone one base away, this may be a read error. Given the absence of the conserved phenylalanine or tryptophan at the CDR3 end, a read error is likely. The chain recombines TRBV7-2 with TRBJ1-2; D might be TRBD1 (6 bases). From germline, CDR1 is SGHTA and CDR2 FQGNSA. Deletions cut 4 bases from V and 5 bases from J, with 17 bases between. CDR3 length equals 15 residues. The CDR3 bases are TGTGCCAGCAGCTCCGGGGGGGGGGGCGTTTATGGCTACACCTCC. It codes for CASSSGGGGVYGYTS.

This clonotype was seen ten or more times. The chain couples TRBV29-1 to TRBJ1-2, with 9 positions matching TRBD1. V lost 6 bases, J lost 8 bases, and 10 bases stayed unmatched. The germline V gene has CDR1 SQVTM and CDR2 ANQGSEA. The CDR3 totals 13 residues. CDR3 in amino acids: CSVLLQGAGGYTF. The CDR3 DNA sequence: TGCAGCGTCCTATTACAGGGGGCGGGAGGCTACACCTTC.

Comment on this clonotype: Sequence at one end of the junction differs from germline and may be a read error. The V call is TRBV5-1, the J call TRBJ2-6; either TRBD1 or TRBD2 may fit D (5 bases each). CDR3 length: 13 residues. CDR1 and CDR2 (germline): SGHRS, YFSETQ. The CDR3 DNA is TGCGCCAGCAGCTTCCCAGAGGGGCAGACTGAAGCTTTC. Translating it yields CASSFPEGQTEAF.